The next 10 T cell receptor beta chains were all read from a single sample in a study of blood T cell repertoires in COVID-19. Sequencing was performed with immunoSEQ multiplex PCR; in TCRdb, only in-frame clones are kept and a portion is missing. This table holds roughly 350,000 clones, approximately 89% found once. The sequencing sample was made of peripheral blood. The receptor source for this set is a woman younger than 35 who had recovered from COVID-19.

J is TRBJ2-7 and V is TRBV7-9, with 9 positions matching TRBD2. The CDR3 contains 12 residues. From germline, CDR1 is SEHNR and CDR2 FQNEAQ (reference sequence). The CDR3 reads CASSGDSGSPNV. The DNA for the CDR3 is TGTGCCAGCAGCGGGGATAGCGGGAGTCCGAACGTC.

This chain's CDR3 is CASSPLGLVSQTQYF. The CDR3 nucleotides read TGCGCCAGCAGCCCCCTGGGGCTAGTATCTCAGACCCAGTACTTC. V is TRBV4-1 and J is TRBJ2-5; D perhaps matches TRBD1 (5 bases). The CDR3 is 15 residues long. Germline lookup yields CDR1 MGHRA and CDR2 YSYEKL. V was clipped by 4 bases and J by 6 bases, with 18 bases between them.

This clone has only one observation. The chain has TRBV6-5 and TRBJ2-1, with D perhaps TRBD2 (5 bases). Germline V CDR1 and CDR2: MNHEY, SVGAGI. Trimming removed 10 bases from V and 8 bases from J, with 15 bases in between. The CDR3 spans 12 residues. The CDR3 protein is CATPGRFDEQFF. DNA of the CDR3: TGTGCCACCCCTGGGAGATTCGATGAGCAGTTCTTC.

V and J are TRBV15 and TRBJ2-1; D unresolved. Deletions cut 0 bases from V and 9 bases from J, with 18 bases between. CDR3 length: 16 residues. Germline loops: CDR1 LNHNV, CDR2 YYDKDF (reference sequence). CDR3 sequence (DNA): TGTGCCACCAGCAGAGACTCCAGGTCCGTTTTTGGTGAGCAGTTCTTC. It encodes CATSRDSRSVFGEQFF.

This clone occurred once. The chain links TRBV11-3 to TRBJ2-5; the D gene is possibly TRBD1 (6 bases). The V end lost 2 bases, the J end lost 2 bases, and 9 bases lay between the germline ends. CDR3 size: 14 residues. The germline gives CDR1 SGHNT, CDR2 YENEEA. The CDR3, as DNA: TGTGCCAGCAGCTTACTGAGGGGGCAAGAGACCCAGTACTTC. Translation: CASSLLRGQETQYF.

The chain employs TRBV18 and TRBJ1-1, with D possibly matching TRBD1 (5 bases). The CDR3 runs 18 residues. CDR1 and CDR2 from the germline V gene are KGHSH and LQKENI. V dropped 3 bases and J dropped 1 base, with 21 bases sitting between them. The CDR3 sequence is CASSPRQVGEGENTEAFF. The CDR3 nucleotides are TGTGCCAGCTCACCCCGGCAGGTAGGGGAAGGGGAGAACACTGAAGCTTTCTTT.

CDR3 sequence reads: CASSEGGGRETQYF. The CDR3 bases are TGTGCCAGCAGCGAGGGTGGGGGCCGGGAGACCCAGTACTTC. This chain uses TRBV5-6 with TRBJ2-5, with a possible D match to TRBD1 (6 bases). The V end lost 4 bases, the J end lost 5 bases, and 15 bases lay between the germline ends. This CDR3 has 14 residues. The germline gives CDR1 SGHDT, CDR2 YYEEEE.

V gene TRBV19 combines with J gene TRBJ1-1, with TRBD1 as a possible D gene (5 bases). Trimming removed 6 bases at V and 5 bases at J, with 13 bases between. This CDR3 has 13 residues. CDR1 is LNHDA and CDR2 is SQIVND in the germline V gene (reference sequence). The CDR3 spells CASRGVGWTEAFF. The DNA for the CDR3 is TGTGCCAGTAGAGGGGTAGGGTGGACTGAAGCTTTCTTT.

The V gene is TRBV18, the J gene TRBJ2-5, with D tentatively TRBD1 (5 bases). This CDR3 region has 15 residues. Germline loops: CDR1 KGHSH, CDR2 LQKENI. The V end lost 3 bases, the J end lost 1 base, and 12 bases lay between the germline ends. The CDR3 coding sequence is TGTGCCAGCTCACCTCAGCGACAGCTCCAAGAGACCCAGTACTTC. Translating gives CASSPQRQLQETQYF.

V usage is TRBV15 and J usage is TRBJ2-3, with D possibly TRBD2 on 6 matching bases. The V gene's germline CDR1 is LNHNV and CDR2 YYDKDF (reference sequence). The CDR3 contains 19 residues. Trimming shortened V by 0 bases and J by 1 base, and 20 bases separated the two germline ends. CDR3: CATSRDRNQVAARTDTQYF. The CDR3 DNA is TGTGCCACCAGCAGAGATAGGAATCAGGTAGCGGCCCGCACAGATACGCAGTATTTT.